This is a list of T cell receptor beta chains from one sample in a study of STAT3 mutations in large granular lymphocyte leukemia. Only in-frame clones appear in the TCRdb table, and some are missing; sequencing was by immunoSEQ multiplex PCR. The repertoire holds 9,500 to 13,000 clones, with around 49% as singletons. Sequencing was carried out using peripheral blood mononuclear cells. These receptors all come from a boy between 10 and 17 years old with T-cell large granular lymphocyte leukemia. Some clones in this sample may be carry-over from other donors' samples. Both conserved end residues are part of each CDR3. D genes are given only for firm matches. Some rows have no size entry. The others give once, few or many, or a class for an expanded clone.

J	length	D	size	V	DNA	CDR3
TRBJ2-7	14	-	-	TRBV30	TGTGCCTGGAGTGTTGACCGGATAGCCTACGAGCAGTACTTC	CAWSVDRIAYEQYF
TRBJ2-1	14	TRBD2	-	TRBV5-4	TGTGCCAGCAGCTTGACTAGCGGTTACAATGAGCAGTTCTTC	CASSLTSGYNEQFF
TRBJ2-7	21	TRBD2	-	TRBV10-2	TGCGCCAGCAGTTTCGGGAGGCAGGGGGCAGAAAGGACTAGCGGGACATACGAGCAGTACTTC	CASSFGRQGAERTSGTYEQYF
TRBJ2-1	14	-	-	TRBV5-1	TGCGCCAGCAGCTTGGGGGGACTGAGAAATGAGCAGTTCTTC	CASSLGGLRNEQFF
TRBJ2-7	15	TRBD2	-	TRBV11-2	TGTGCCAGCAGCCAACAGGGACTAGCGGCCTACGAGCAGTACTTC	CASSQQGLAAYEQYF
TRBJ2-1	14	-	-	TRBV9	TGTGCCAGCAGCGTAGGAAGCCAGGGCTATGAGCAGTTCTTC	CASSVGSQGYEQFF
TRBJ2-5	13	-	few	TRBV5-1	TGCGCCAGCAGTACCGGCAGACAAGAGACCCAGTACTTC	CASSTGRQETQYF
TRBJ1-1	14	-	-	TRBV25-1	TGTGCCAGCAGTGAAGTGGAAAAGGGGACTGAAGCTTTCTTT	CASSEVEKGTEAFF
TRBJ1-6	14	TRBD1	-	TRBV7-9	TGTGCCAGCAGAGAACAGGGGGGGAATTCACCCCTCCACTTT	CASREQGGNSPLHF
TRBJ2-3	15	TRBD1	few	TRBV6-1	TGTGCCAGCAGTGATGGGACAGGCGACACAGATACGCAGTATTTT	CASSDGTGDTDTQYF
TRBJ1-1	13	-	-	TRBV29-1	TGCAGCGCAATAACACGGACCAACCCTGAAGCTTTCTTT	CSAITRTNPEAFF
TRBJ1-2	15	-	-	TRBV29-1	TGCAGCGTTGAAGACCCCTTTAGCGGGACACTCGGCTACACCTTC	CSVEDPFSGTLGYTF
TRBJ2-1	16	TRBD2	-	TRBV27	TGTGCCAGCAGACCTTCGACTAGCGGGATAGGTAATGAGCAGTTCTTC	CASRPSTSGIGNEQFF
TRBJ2-1	12	-	-	TRBV5-1	TGCGCCAGCAGATCCGGGACGGAGGGTGTGTTCTTC	CASRSGTEGVFF
TRBJ2-1	15	-	-	TRBV5-4	TGTGCCAGCAGCCAGGGATTAGACTCCTACAATGAGCAGTTCTTC	CASSQGLDSYNEQFF
TRBJ1-2	12	-	-	TRBV5-1	TGCGCCAGCAGCTTGCTCGGCCATGGCTACACCTTC	CASSLLGHGYTF
TRBJ1-4	14	-	medium-sized	TRBV25-1	TGTGCCAGCAGCAAGACTTTGGCTAATGAAAAACTGTTTTTT	CASSKTLANEKLFF
TRBJ1-1	13	-	-	TRBV30	TGTGCCTGGAGTACGGTAATGAACACTGAAGCTTTCTTT	CAWSTVMNTEAFF
TRBJ2-1	15	-	-	TRBV18	TGTGCCAGCTCACCACCGTCCGAGCCATACAATGAGCAGTTCTTC	CASSPPSEPYNEQFF
TRBJ2-3	12	TRBD1	-	TRBV5-1	TGCGCCAGCAGCTTGGGGGACAGGGCTAAGTATTTT	CASSLGDRAKYF
TRBJ1-2	12	-	-	TRBV19	TGTGCCAGTAGTACCAGGGTGGGTGGCTACACCTTC	CASSTRVGGYTF
TRBJ1-2	14	TRBD1	-	TRBV25-1	TGTGCCAGCAGTGAGACAGGGGGTAGAGATGGCTACACCTTC	CASSETGGRDGYTF
TRBJ2-5	18	TRBD2	few	TRBV18	TGTGCCAGCTCACCACCGGTAGTAGCGGGGTCGGGGAAAGAGACCCAGTACTTC	CASSPPVVAGSGKETQYF
TRBJ2-7	14	-	-	TRBV5-1	TGCGCCAGCAGAACCGGGACGGACACCTACGAGCAGTACTTC	CASRTGTDTYEQYF
TRBJ1-2	16	TRBD1	-	TRBV12-5	TGTGCTAGTGGTTTGTTATGGACAGGGGGCTCGCGTGGCTACACCTTC	CASGLLWTGGSRGYTF
TRBJ2-5	16	TRBD2	-	TRBV4-2	TGTGCCAGCAGCCCCAGCGGCGGGAGGGGAGAGGAGACCCAGTACTTC	CASSPSGGRGEETQYF
TRBJ2-7	13	TRBD1	-	TRBV7-9	TGTGCCAGCAGACCAGGGACAGGGAACGAGCAGTACTTC	CASRPGTGNEQYF
TRBJ1-1	15	-	-	TRBV5-1	TGCGCCAGCAGCTTGGGTGGAGAAGCGAACACTGAAGCTTTCTTT	CASSLGGEANTEAFF
TRBJ2-7	14	-	few	TRBV5-5	TGTGCCAGCAGCTTGGCGGGGGACCCCTACGAGCAGTACTTC	CASSLAGDPYEQYF
TRBJ1-1	14	-	-	TRBV5-1	TGCGCCAGCAGCTTGGCCTCAGCTAACACTGAAGCTTTCTTT	CASSLASANTEAFF